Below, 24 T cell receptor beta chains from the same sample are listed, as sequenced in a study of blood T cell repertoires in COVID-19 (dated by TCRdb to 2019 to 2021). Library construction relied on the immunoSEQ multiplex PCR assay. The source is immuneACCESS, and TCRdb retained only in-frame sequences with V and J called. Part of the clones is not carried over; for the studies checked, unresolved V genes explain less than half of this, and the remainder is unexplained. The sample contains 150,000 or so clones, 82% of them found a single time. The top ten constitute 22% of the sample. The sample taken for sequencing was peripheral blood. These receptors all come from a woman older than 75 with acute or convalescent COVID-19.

This chain's CDR3 is CASSLESNGYTF. CDR3 DNA: TGTGCCAGCAGCCTTGAGAGTAATGGCTACACCTTC. The chain couples TRBV11-2 to TRBJ1-2; no firm D call. The CDR3 extends over 12 amino acids. Trimming took off 5 bases at V and 6 bases at J, with 10 bases between the two ends. Per germline, CDR1 SGHAT and CDR2 FQNNGV.

Here the CDR3 reads CASSLILRRNEKLFF. In DNA form, the CDR3 reads TGCGCCAGCAGCCTTATCTTACGGAGGAATGAAAAACTGTTTTTT. This chain links TRBV4-1 with TRBJ1-4; D gene ambiguous. Trimming stripped 4 bases from V and 5 bases from J, with 14 bases between. This CDR3 contains 15 residues. Looked up from germline, CDR1 is MGHRA and CDR2 is YSYEKL.

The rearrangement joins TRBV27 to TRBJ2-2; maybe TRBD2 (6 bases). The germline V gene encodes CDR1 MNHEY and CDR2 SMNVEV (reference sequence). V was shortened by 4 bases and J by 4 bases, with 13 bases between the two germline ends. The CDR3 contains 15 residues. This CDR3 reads CASSSHLGGTGELFF. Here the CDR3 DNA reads TGTGCCAGCAGTTCTCATTTGGGGGGCACCGGGGAGCTGTTTTTT.

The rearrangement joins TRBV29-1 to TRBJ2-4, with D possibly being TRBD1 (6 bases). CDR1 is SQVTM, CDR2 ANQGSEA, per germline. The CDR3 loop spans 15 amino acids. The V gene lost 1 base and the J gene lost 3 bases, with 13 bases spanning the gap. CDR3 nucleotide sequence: TGCAGCGTTGAAGTCCAGACAGGACGCAAAAACATTCAGTACTTC. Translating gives CSVEVQTGRKNIQYF.

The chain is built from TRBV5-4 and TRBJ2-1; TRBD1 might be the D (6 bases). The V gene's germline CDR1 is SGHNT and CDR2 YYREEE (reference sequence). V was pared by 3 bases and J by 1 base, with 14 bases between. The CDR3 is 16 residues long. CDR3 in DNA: TGTGCCAGCAGCTGGGGGTCCGGGACATCCTACAATGAGCAGTTCTTC. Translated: CASSWGSGTSYNEQFF.

CDR3 DNA sequence: TGTGCCAGCAACCGGGCCACGGGGGGCTACACCTTC. It yields the protein CASNRATGGYTF. This rearrangement joins TRBV28 to TRBJ1-2; D gene ambiguous. The germline V gene encodes CDR1 MDHEN and CDR2 SYDVKM. The CDR3 covers 12 residues. The ends were cut back, 7 bases at V and 8 bases at J, with 14 bases in the middle.

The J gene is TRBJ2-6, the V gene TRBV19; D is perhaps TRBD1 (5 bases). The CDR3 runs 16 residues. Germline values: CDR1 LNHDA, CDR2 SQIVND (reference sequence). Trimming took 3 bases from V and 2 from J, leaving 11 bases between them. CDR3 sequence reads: CASSISRAAGANVLTF. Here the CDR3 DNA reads TGTGCCAGTAGTATCTCCAGGGCGGCTGGGGCCAACGTCCTGACTTTC. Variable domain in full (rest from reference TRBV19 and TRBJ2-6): DGGITQSPKYLFRKEGQNVTLSCEQNLNHDAMYWYRQDPGQGLRLIYYSQIVNDFQKGDIAEGYSVSREKKESFPLTVTSAQKNPTAFYLCASSISRAAGANVLTFGAGSRLTVL.

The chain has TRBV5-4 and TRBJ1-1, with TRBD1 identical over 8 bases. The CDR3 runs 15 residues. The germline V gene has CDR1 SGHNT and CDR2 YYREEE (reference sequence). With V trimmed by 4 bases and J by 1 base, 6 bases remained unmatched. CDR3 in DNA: TGTGCCAGCAGCCCGGACAGGGTGGCGAACACTGAAGCTTTCTTT. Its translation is CASSPDRVANTEAFF.

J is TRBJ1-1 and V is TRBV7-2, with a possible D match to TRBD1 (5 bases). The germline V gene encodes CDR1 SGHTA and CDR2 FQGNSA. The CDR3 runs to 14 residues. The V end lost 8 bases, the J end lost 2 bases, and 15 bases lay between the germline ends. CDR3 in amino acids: CASRNTGGNTEAFF. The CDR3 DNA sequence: TGTGCCAGCCGAAATACCGGGGGAAACACTGAAGCTTTCTTT. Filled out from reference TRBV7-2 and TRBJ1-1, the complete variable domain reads GAGVSQSPSNKVTEKGKDVELRCDPISGHTALYWYRQSLGQGLEFLIYFQGNSAPDKSGLPSDRFSAERTGGSVSTLTIQRTQQEDSAVYLCASRNTGGNTEAFFGQGTRLTVV.

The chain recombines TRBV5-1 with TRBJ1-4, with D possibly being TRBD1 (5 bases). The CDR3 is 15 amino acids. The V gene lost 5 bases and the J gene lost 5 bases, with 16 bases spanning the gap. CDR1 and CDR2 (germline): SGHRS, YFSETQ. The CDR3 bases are TGCGCCAGCAGAAGGTCAACAGGAAAAAATGAAAAACTGTTTTTT. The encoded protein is CASRRSTGKNEKLFF. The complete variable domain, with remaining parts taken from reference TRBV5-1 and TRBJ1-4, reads KAGVTQTPRYLIKTRGQQVTLSCSPISGHRSVSWYQQTPGQGLQFLFEYFSETQRNKGNFPGRFSGRQFSNSRSEMNVSTLELGDSALYLCASRRSTGKNEKLFFGSGTQLSVL.

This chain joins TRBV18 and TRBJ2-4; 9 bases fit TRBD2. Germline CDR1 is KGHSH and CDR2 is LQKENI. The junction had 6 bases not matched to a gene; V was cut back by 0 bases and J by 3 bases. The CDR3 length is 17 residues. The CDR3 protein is CASSPPSLAGNKNIQYF. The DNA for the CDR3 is TGTGCCAGCTCACCACCGTCCCTAGCGGGAAACAAAAACATTCAGTACTTC.

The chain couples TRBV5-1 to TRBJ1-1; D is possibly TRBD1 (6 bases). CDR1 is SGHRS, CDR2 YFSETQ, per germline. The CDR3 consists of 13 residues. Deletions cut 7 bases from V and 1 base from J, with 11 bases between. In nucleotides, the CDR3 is TGCGCCAGCGGGGCGACAGGGAACACTGAAGCTTTCTTT. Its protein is CASGATGNTEAFF.

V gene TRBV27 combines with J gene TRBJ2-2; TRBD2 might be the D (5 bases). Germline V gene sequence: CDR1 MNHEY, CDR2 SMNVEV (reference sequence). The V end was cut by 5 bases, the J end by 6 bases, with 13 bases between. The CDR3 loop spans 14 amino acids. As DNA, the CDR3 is TGTGCCAGCAGTCCATCAGGACTGCCCGGGGAGCTGTTTTTT. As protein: CASSPSGLPGELFF.

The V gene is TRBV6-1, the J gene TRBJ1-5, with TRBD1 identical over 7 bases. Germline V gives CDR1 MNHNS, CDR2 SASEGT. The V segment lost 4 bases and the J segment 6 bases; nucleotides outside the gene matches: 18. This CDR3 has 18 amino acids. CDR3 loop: CASSGPLQGLVRGQPQHF. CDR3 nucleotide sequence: TGTGCCAGCAGTGGGCCCTTACAGGGGTTGGTACGTGGTCAGCCCCAGCATTTT.

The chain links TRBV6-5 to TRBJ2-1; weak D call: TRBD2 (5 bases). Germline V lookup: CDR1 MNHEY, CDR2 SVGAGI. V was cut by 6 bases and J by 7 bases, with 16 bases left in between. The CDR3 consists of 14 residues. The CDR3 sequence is CASRRMSSGNEQFF. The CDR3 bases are TGTGCCAGCAGGCGAATGAGCAGCGGAAATGAGCAGTTCTTC.

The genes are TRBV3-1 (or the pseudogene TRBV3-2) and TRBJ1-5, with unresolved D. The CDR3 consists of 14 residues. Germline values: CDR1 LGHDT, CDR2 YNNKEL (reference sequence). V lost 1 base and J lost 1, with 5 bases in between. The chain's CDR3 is CASSQARSNQPQHF. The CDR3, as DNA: TGTGCCAGCAGCCAAGCCAGAAGCAATCAGCCCCAGCATTTT.

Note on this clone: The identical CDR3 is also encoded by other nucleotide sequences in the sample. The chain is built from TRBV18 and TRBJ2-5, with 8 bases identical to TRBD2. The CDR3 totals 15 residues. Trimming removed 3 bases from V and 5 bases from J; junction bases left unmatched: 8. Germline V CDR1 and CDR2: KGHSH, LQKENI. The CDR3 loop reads CASSPPGGMMETQYF. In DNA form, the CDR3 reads TGTGCCAGCTCACCGCCGGGAGGGATGATGGAGACCCAGTACTTC. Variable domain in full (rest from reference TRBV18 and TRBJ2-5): NAGVMQNPRHLVRRRGQEARLRCSPMKGHSHVYWYRQLPEEGLKFMVYLQKENIIDESGMPKERFSAEFPKEGPSILRIQQVVRGDSAAYFCASSPPGGMMETQYFGPGTRLLVL.

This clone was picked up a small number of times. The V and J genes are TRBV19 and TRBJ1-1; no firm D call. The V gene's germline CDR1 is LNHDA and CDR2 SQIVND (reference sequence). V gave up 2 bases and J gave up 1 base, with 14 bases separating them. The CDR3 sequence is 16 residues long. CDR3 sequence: CASSIYGIRGNTEAFF. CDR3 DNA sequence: TGTGCCAGTAGTATATATGGAATACGGGGGAACACTGAAGCTTTCTTT. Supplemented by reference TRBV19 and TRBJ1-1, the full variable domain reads DGGITQSPKYLFRKEGQNVTLSCEQNLNHDAMYWYRQDPGQGLRLIYYSQIVNDFQKGDIAEGYSVSREKKESFPLTVTSAQKNPTAFYLCASSIYGIRGNTEAFFGQGTRLTVV.

In DNA, the CDR3 is TGTGCCAGCAGTCCCGGGAGACTATATGGCTACACCTTC. Protein product: CASSPGRLYGYTF. The chain uses TRBV28 and TRBJ1-2, with D unresolved. From germline, CDR1 is MDHEN and CDR2 SYDVKM. V was pared by 5 bases and J by 5 bases, with 12 bases between. The CDR3 runs to 13 residues.

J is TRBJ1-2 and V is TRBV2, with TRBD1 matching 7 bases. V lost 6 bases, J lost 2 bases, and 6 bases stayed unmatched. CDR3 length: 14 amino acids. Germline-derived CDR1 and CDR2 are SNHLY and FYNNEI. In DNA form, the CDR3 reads TGTGCCAGCAGGGGGGACAGCAAAAACTATGGCTACACCTTC. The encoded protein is CASRGDSKNYGYTF.

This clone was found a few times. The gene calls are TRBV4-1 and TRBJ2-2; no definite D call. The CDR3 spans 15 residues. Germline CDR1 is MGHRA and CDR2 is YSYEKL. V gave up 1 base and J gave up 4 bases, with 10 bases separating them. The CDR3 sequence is CASSQGVRRTGELFF. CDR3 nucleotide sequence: TGCGCCAGCAGCCAAGGCGTCCGCCGCACCGGGGAGCTGTTTTTT.

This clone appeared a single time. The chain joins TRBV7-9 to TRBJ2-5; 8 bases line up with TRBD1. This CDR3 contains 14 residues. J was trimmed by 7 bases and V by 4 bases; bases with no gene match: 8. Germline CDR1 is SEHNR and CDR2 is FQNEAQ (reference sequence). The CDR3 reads CASSSSGTGWTQYF. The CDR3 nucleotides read TGTGCCAGCAGCTCCTCCGGGACAGGCTGGACCCAGTACTTC.

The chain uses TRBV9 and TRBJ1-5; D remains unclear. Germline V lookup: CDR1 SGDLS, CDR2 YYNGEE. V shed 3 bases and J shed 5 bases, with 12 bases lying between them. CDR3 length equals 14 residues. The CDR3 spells CASSGGGPHQPQHF. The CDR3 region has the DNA TGTGCCAGCAGCGGGGGAGGCCCCCATCAGCCCCAGCATTTT.

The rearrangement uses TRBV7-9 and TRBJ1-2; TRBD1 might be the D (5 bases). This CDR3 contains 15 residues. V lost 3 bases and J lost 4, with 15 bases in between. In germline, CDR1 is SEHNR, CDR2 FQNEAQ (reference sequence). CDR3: CASSFGGLAGYGYTF. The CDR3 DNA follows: TGTGCCAGCAGCTTCGGGGGTTTAGCGGGCTATGGCTACACCTTC.